The T cell receptor (beta chain) under discussion was sequenced for a study of CD8+ T cells in alopecia areata. Markers including CD4, CD8alpha, NKG2D and NKG2ACE guided sorting of pooled cutaneous lymph node cells. The CDR3 has 13 amino acids. Germline V gene lookup returns CDR1 LGHNA and CDR2 YNLKQL (reference sequence). Broader study findings: For lesional scalp, especially alopecia totalis/universalis, clonality was higher than in normal scalp.

This clone appeared a few times. Its antigen remains unknown. Gene names denote mouse genes. The read finishes 4 residues shy of the CDR3 end, and the germline J gene is used to complete it. Extracted RNA was reverse transcribed, and the resulting cDNA served as sequencing template. The method was immunoSEQ multiplex PCR; TCRdb's version includes in-frame clones alone and lacks a portion of them. In total the sample includes about 300,000 clones, none of them seen once. The specimen was CD4+ T cells sorted from a lymph node. The origin of this receptor is a C3H/HeJ mouse with alopecia areata. MHC haplotype: H2-k. The chain recombines TRBV5 with TRBJ2-7; 8 positions match TRBD2. The sequenced CDR3 bases are TGTGCCAGCAGCCAAGGACTGGGGTAT. Encoded protein: CASSQGLGY. The entire CDR3 sequence reads CASSQGLGYEQYF.